This T cell receptor beta chain was recorded in a study of siplizumab effects on memory and regulatory T cells. Findings of the study overall: Siplizumab significantly reduced alloreactive sequences traceable to unstimulated CD4+ memory cells.

Here immunoSEQ multiplex PCR was the method, and the copy in TCRdb shows in-frame clones only, minus some. This table has some 100,000 clones, approximately 96% appearing once. Points on this clone: Antigen specificity is unknown.

This CDR3 has 15 residues. Germline V gene sequence: CDR1 SGHDT, CDR2 YYEEEE. V lost 1 base to trimming and J lost 7 bases; unmatched junction nucleotides: 4. Sequences were obtained from naive CD4+ T cells sorted from blood. This chain links TRBV5-6 with TRBJ2-1, with 11 bases lining up with TRBD2. This receptor was obtained from a human donor in good health. The CDR3 is CASSLRTSGRNEQFF. For the CDR3, the DNA is TGTGCCAGCAGCTTGCGGACTAGCGGGCGGAATGAGCAGTTCTTC.